This T cell receptor beta chain comes out of a study of Ad26.COV2.S vaccination and SARS-CoV-2 variants. Generated by immunoSEQ multiplex PCR, the TCRdb table keeps only in-frame clones and is missing some. The sample carries 300,000 to 400,000 clones, approximately 90% recorded once. Treatment here: around 19 received Ad26.COV2.S at low or high dose, single or two shots; five or six received placebo; per-sample allocation not given. Specimen acquisition occurred on day 63 following the initial vaccine or placebo injection. For this clone: The junction does not match germline at one end; this may be a read error.

The sample here was peripheral blood, taken in a trial of Ad26.COV2.S vaccine versus placebo. This clonotype was sampled from a person between 18 and 60 years old who received the Ad26.COV2.S COVID-19 vaccine or a placebo.

In nucleotides, the CDR3 is TGTGCAAAAGGGGTCTCTCGGAATTCACCCCCCCACTTT. Translated: CAKGVSRNSPPHF. The chain uses TRBV30 and TRBJ1-6; D is possibly TRBD1 (5 bases). CDR1 is GTSNPN, CDR2 SVGIG, per germline (reference sequence). The CDR3 runs 13 residues.